These 4 T cell receptor beta chains were sequenced from one sample in a study of regulatory T cells in long-lasting Graves disease. Arm-PCR of CDR3 regions and iRepertoire HTBI primers were used to build TCR beta libraries. TCRdb redid the calling of the multiplex PCR reads with MiXCR, one entry per CDR3 protein. The sample includes about 530,000 distinct CDR3 sequences, about 16% of them seen just once. Described time point: newly diagnosed GD, antithyroid drugs for less than 3 months. RNA isolated from PBMCs was used to make the TCR library. These sequences were also reported in another study, on T cells in Graves' hyperthyroidism and ophthalmopathy.

Sequenced material: peripheral blood mononuclear cells (PBMCs), taken at new diagnosis, from a patient treated with antithyroid drugs. All receptors come from a woman aged 35-65 years with Graves disease.

About this clonotype itself: A single base separates this from a much larger clone, so it may be a read error. The chain is built from TRBV12-3 or TRBV12-4 and TRBJ2-5; D is perhaps TRBD1 (6 bases). CDR3 length equals 14 residues. The chain's CDR3 is CARSLLGAVETQYF. The CDR3 DNA follows: TGTGCCCGCAGTTTATTGGGGGCGGTTGAGACCCAGTACTTC.

This clonotype was seen ten or more times. The rearrangement uses TRBV7-9 and TRBJ2-7, with 10 bases matching TRBD1. J was trimmed by 5 bases and V by 11 bases; bases with no gene match: 12. Germline lookup yields CDR1 SEHNR and CDR2 FQNEAQ (reference sequence). The CDR3 covers 14 residues. CDR3 coding DNA: TGTGCCGGTCAGGGGACAGGGGTATTGCACGAGCAGTACTTC. It yields the protein CAGQGTGVLHEQYF.

The chain uses TRBV24-1 and TRBJ1-5, with D hard to call. Germline V gene lookup returns CDR1 KGHDR and CDR2 SFDVKD. Trimming cost V 6 bases and J 2 bases, with 7 bases left between them. CDR3 length: 13 residues. The CDR3 bases are TGTGCCACCAGTTTGGTGGGCAATCAGCCCCAGCATTTT. The encoded protein is CATSLVGNQPQHF.

The chain uses TRBV28 and TRBJ2-7; 7 positions agree with TRBD1. Per germline, CDR1 MDHEN and CDR2 SYDVKM. V was clipped by 6 bases and J by 3 bases; unmatched bases: 5. This CDR3 has 13 residues. CDR3 loop: CASSGDSHYEQYF. CDR3 DNA: TGTGCCAGCAGCGGGGACAGCCACTACGAGCAGTACTTC. Full variable domain (outside the CDR3, taken from reference TRBV28 and TRBJ2-7): DVKVTQSSRYLVKRTGEKVFLECVQDMDHENMFWYRQDPGLGLRLIYFSYDVKMKEKGDIPEGYSVSREKKERFSLILESASTNQTSMYLCASSGDSHYEQYFGPGTRLTVT.